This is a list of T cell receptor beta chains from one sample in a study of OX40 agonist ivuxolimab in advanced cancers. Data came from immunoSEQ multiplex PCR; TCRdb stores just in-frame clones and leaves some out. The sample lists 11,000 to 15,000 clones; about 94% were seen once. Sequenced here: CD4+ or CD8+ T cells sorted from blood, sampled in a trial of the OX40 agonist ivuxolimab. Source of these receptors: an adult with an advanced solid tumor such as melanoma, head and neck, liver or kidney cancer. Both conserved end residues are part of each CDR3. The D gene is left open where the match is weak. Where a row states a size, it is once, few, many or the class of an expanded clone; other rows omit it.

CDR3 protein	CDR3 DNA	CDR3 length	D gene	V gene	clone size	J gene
CASSESPNEQFF	TGTGCCAGCAGTGAATCCCCCAATGAGCAGTTCTTC	12	NA	TRBV2	once	TRBJ2-1
CASEAAEAFF	TGTGCCAGCGAGGCAGCCGAAGCTTTCTTT	10	NA	TRBV7-9	NA	TRBJ1-1
CASSLTQGALDTQYF	TGCGCCAGCAGCTTGACACAGGGGGCATTAGATACGCAGTATTTT	15	TRBD1	TRBV5-1	NA	TRBJ2-3
CASSISWRGMTEAFF	TGTGCCAGTAGTATATCCTGGAGGGGGATGACTGAAGCTTTCTTT	15	NA	TRBV19	few	TRBJ1-1
CASSVTRGLMNTEAFF	TGTGCCAGCAGCGTCACCAGGGGATTAATGAACACTGAAGCTTTCTTT	16	NA	TRBV27	NA	TRBJ1-1
CASRDRVNTEAFF	TGTGCCAGCCGGGACAGGGTAAACACTGAAGCTTTCTTT	13	TRBD1	TRBV19	NA	TRBJ1-1
CASSSLAGTYEQYF	TGTGCCAGCAGTTCTCTAGCGGGGACCTACGAGCAGTACTTC	14	TRBD2	TRBV27	NA	TRBJ2-7
CSVASQGGEAFF	TGCAGCGTTGCCTCGCAGGGCGGTGAAGCTTTCTTT	12	NA	TRBV29-1	NA	TRBJ1-1
CASSLRRVDEQFF	TGTGCCAGCAGCCTCAGGAGGGTCGATGAGCAGTTCTTC	13	NA	TRBV14	once	TRBJ2-1
CASSFGQLDTDTQYF	TGTGCCAGCAGTTTCGGCCAGCTAGACACAGATACGCAGTATTTT	15	NA	TRBV28	NA	TRBJ2-3
CASIPLPLKGAYEQYF	TGTGCCAGCATCCCATTACCACTTAAGGGGGCCTACGAGCAGTACTTC	16	NA	TRBV27	NA	TRBJ2-7
CASREGLSYNEQFF	TGTGCCAGCAGAGAGGGGCTCTCCTACAATGAGCAGTTCTTC	14	NA	TRBV27	NA	TRBJ2-1
CASSLTADYEQYF	TGTGCCAGCAGCCTGACGGCGGACTACGAGCAGTACTTC	13	NA	TRBV11-2	NA	TRBJ2-7
CASSSARGLWTEAFF	TGTGCCAGCAGTTCGGCCAGGGGGCTATGGACTGAAGCTTTCTTT	15	TRBD1	TRBV6-5	NA	TRBJ1-1
CASSQGHGVSPLHF	TGTGCCAGCAGCCAAGGACACGGAGTTTCACCCCTCCACTTT	14	NA	TRBV14	NA	TRBJ1-6